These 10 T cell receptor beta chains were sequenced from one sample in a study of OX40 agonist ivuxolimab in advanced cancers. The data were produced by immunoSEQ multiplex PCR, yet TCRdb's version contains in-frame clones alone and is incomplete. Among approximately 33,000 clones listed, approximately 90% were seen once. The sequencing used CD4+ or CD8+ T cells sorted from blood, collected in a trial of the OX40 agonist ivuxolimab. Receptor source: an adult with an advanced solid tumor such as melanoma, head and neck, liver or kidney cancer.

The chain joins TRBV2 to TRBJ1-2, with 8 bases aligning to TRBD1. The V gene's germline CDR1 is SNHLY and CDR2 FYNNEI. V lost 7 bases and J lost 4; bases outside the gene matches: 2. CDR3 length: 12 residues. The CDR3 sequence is CASTDRGYGYTF. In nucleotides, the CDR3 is TGTGCCAGCACTGACAGGGGCTATGGCTACACCTTC.

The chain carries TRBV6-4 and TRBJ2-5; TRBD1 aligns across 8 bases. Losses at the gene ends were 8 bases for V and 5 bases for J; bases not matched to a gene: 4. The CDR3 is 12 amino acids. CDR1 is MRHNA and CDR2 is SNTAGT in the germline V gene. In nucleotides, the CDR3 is TGTGCCAGCTCGACAGGGGCGGAGACCCAGTACTTC. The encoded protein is CASSTGAETQYF.

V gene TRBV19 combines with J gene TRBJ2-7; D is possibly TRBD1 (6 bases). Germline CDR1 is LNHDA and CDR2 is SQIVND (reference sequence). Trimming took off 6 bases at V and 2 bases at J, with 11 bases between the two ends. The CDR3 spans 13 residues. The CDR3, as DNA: TGTGCCAGTAGGACCCGGGACACCTACGAGCAGTACTTC. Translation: CASRTRDTYEQYF. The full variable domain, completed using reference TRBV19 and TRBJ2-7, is DGGITQSPKYLFRKEGQNVTLSCEQNLNHDAMYWYRQDPGQGLRLIYYSQIVNDFQKGDIAEGYSVSREKKESFPLTVTSAQKNPTAFYLCASRTRDTYEQYFGPGTRLTVT.

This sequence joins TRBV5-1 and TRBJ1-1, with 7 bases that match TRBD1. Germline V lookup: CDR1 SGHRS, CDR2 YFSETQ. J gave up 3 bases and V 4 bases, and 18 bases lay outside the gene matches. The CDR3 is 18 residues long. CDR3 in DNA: TGCGCCAGCAGCCTCCTGGCCCGACAGGGCGAAGGGTACACTGAAGCTTTCTTT. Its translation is CASSLLARQGEGYTEAFF.

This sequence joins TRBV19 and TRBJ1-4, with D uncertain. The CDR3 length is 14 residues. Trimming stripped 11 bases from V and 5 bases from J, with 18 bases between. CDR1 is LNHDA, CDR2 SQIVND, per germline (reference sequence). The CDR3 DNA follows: TGTGCCTCCTCCGGGAAGCCCATGAATGAAAAACTGTTTTTT. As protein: CASSGKPMNEKLFF. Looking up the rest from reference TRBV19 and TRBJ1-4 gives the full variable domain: DGGITQSPKYLFRKEGQNVTLSCEQNLNHDAMYWYRQDPGQGLRLIYYSQIVNDFQKGDIAEGYSVSREKKESFPLTVTSAQKNPTAFYLCASSGKPMNEKLFFGSGTQLSVL.

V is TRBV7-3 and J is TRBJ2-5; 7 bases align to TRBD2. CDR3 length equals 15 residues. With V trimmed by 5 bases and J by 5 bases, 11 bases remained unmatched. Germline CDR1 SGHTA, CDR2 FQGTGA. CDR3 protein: CASSASGNRGETQYF. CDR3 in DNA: TGTGCCAGCAGCGCTAGCGGAAATAGAGGGGAGACCCAGTACTTC.

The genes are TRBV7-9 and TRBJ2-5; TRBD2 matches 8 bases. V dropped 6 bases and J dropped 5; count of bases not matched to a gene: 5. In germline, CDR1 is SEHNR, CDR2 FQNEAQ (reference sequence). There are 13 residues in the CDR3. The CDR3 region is CASRSGGRETQYF. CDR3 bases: TGTGCCAGCAGATCGGGAGGGCGGGAGACCCAGTACTTC.

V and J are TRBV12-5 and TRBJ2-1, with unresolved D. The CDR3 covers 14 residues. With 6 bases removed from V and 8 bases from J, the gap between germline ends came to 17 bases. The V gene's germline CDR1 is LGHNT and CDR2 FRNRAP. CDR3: CASGAANSWDEQFF. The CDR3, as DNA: TGTGCTAGTGGCGCCGCGAACAGCTGGGATGAGCAGTTCTTC.

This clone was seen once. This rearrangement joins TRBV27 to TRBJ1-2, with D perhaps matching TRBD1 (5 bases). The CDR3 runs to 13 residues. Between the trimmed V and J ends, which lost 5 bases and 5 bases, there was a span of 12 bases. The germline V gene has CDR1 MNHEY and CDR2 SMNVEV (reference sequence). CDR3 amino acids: CASSPREGYGYTF. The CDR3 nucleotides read TGTGCCAGCAGTCCACGGGAGGGGTATGGCTACACCTTC.

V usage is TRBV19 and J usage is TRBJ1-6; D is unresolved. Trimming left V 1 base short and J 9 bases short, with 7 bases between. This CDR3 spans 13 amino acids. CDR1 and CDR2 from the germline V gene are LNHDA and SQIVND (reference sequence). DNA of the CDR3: TGTGCCAGTAGTATAGGTTTTGGTTCACCCCTCCACTTT. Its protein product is CASSIGFGSPLHF.